A single sample is the source of the 25 T cell receptor beta chains below, sequenced in a study of control samples from healthy donors and cancer patients. Assay: immunoSEQ multiplex PCR; the TCRdb copy retains only in-frame clones and omits some. The sample includes under 150,000 clones, nearly 90% of them seen just once. Sequenced: PBMCs. The receptor source for this set is a man aged 50 to 59 with head and neck cancer.

The rearrangement joins TRBV4-2 to TRBJ2-7; D might be TRBD1 (5 bases). CDR3 size: 15 residues. Germline V gene lookup returns CDR1 LGHNA and CDR2 YNFKEQ. The V end lost 1 base, the J end lost 2 bases, and 12 bases lay between the germline ends. Here the CDR3 DNA reads TGTGCCAGCAGCCAAGGGGTCTCCAGGGCCTACGAGCAGTACTTC. This sequence encodes CASSQGVSRAYEQYF.

As to this clone: One junction end disagrees with the germline gene, perhaps due to a read error. The chain joins TRBV2 to TRBJ1-2; no clear D gene. Germline loops: CDR1 SNHLY, CDR2 FYNNEI. CDR3 length: 14 residues. The CDR3 reads CASATPSLNYGHTF. CDR3 in DNA: TGTGCCAGCGCAACTCCTTCCTTAAACTATGGCCACACCTTC.

The gene calls are TRBV5-4 and TRBJ2-1, with a possible D match to TRBD1 (6 bases). There are 14 residues in the CDR3. Trimming cost V 0 bases and J 9 bases, with 13 bases left between them. Germline CDR1 and CDR2: SGHNT and YYREEE (reference sequence). The DNA for the CDR3 is TGTGCCAGCAGCTTGGATACAGGGCAAATTGAGCAGTTCTTC. Translation gives CASSLDTGQIEQFF.

This clone appeared once. V is TRBV6-5 and J is TRBJ2-7, with 10 bases that match TRBD1. There are 15 residues in the CDR3. Germline CDR1 and CDR2: MNHEY and SVGAGI. V was pared by 7 bases and J by 3 bases, with 9 bases of the junction left unmatched. Here the CDR3 DNA reads TGTGCCAGCACTATAGTGACAGGGGGCAGCTACGAGCAGTACTTC. This translates into CASTIVTGGSYEQYF.

The CDR3 region is CASSLEGNTEAFF. The CDR3 nucleotides are TGTGCCAGCAGCTTAGAAGGGAACACTGAAGCTTTCTTT. The chain combines TRBV7-9 with TRBJ1-1, with D unresolved. CDR1 SEHNR and CDR2 FQNEAQ come from the germline V gene (reference sequence). Deletions cut 1 base from V and 1 base from J, with 4 bases between. The CDR3 has 13 residues.

The V gene is TRBV18, the J gene TRBJ1-2; TRBD1 matches 7 bases. Unmatched junction bases numbered 10, after V lost 4 bases and J lost 8 bases. The germline gives CDR1 KGHSH, CDR2 LQKENI. This CDR3 region has 14 residues. The CDR3 DNA sequence: TGTGCCAGCTCACGAATCGACAGGGATGACGGCTACACCTTC. This translates into CASSRIDRDDGYTF.

The chain uses TRBV7-2 and TRBJ1-2; 8 nucleotides line up with TRBD1. This CDR3 is built from 14 residues. J lost 2 bases, V lost 4 bases, and 3 bases had no gene match. Germline lookup yields CDR1 SGHTA and CDR2 FQGNSA. The chain's CDR3 is CASSSTGANYGYTF. The CDR3 DNA reads TGTGCCAGCAGCTCGACAGGGGCAAACTATGGCTACACCTTC.

This chain joins TRBV5-4 and TRBJ2-5; 7 nucleotides match TRBD2. CDR3 length: 14 amino acids. J lost 5 bases, V lost 0 bases, and 4 bases had no gene match. Per germline, CDR1 SGHNT and CDR2 YYREEE (reference sequence). The CDR3 coding sequence is TGTGCCAGCAGCTTGGGCGGGAGCGGTGAGACCCAGTACTTC. Encoded protein: CASSLGGSGETQYF.

This chain joins TRBV2 and TRBJ2-5; 7 nucleotides agree with TRBD2. This CDR3 has 15 residues. The germline V gene has CDR1 SNHLY and CDR2 FYNNEI. V lost 4 bases, J lost 1 base, and 6 bases stayed unmatched. CDR3 in amino acids: CASSGRAGFQETQYF. The CDR3 nucleotides are TGTGCCAGCAGTGGACGAGCGGGGTTCCAAGAGACCCAGTACTTC.

The chain carries TRBV15 and TRBJ2-7, with D tentatively TRBD2 (6 bases). Per germline, CDR1 LNHNV and CDR2 YYDKDF (reference sequence). CDR3 length: 13 residues. V lost 0 bases to trimming and J lost 4 bases, with 7 bases between them. This CDR3 reads CATSRDREYEQYF. The CDR3 DNA reads as TGTGCCACCAGCAGAGATCGGGAGTACGAGCAGTACTTC.

This chain uses TRBV19 with TRBJ2-5; no definite D call. Germline values: CDR1 LNHDA, CDR2 SQIVND (reference sequence). This CDR3 contains 12 residues. The germline V and J ends were trimmed by 5 bases and 2 bases, with 6 bases remaining between them. The CDR3 protein is CASSPDQETQYF. The CDR3 DNA reads as TGTGCCAGTAGTCCTGATCAAGAGACCCAGTACTTC.

This chain uses TRBV6-5 with TRBJ2-1; D gene uncertain. CDR1 and CDR2 (germline): MNHEY, SVGAGI. V lost 7 bases to trimming and J lost 7 bases, with 8 bases between them. This CDR3 spans 11 amino acids. The DNA of the CDR3 is TGTGCCAGCAAAAGCTATAATGAGCAGTTCTTC. Translating it yields CASKSYNEQFF.

This clone has just a few counts. V is TRBV10-3 and J is TRBJ1-5; the match to TRBD1 covers 11 bases. V was clipped by 0 bases and J by 2 bases; unmatched bases: 6. The CDR3 spans 18 residues. Germline V gene lookup returns CDR1 ENHRY and CDR2 SYGVKD. CDR3 loop: CAISESRTGGVRNQPQHF. The CDR3 bases are TGTGCCATCAGTGAGTCTCGGACAGGGGGCGTACGCAATCAGCCCCAGCATTTT.

The chain recombines TRBV27 with TRBJ1-1; D gene unclear. CDR1 MNHEY and CDR2 SMNVEV come from the germline V gene (reference sequence). The CDR3 has 15 amino acids. Trimming stripped 1 base from V and 4 bases from J, with 13 bases between. Here the CDR3 DNA reads TGTGCCAGCAGTTTATTCGGGAGCATCGGCACTGAAGCTTTCTTT. Protein product: CASSLFGSIGTEAFF.

The rearrangement links TRBV6-5 to TRBJ2-3; no definite D call. The CDR3 is made up of 13 amino acids. The V end was cut by 5 bases, the J end by 6 bases, with 12 bases between. Germline values: CDR1 MNHEY, CDR2 SVGAGI. The DNA of the CDR3 is TGTGCCAGCAGTCCGGGTTCCGGCGATACGCAGTATTTT. This codes for CASSPGSGDTQYF.

The genes are TRBV12-3 or TRBV12-4 and TRBJ2-3; unclear D gene. The ends were cut back, 5 bases at V and 6 bases at J, with 9 bases in the middle. The CDR3 runs to 12 residues. Written as DNA, the CDR3 is TGTGCCAGCAGTCCTCAAAGGGATACGCAGTATTTT. Its protein product is CASSPQRDTQYF.

The chain joins TRBV20-1 to TRBJ2-7; 7 nucleotides agree with TRBD2. CDR1 is DFQATT, CDR2 SNEGSKA, per germline (reference sequence). V lost 3 bases and J lost 1; bases outside the gene matches: 6. The CDR3 covers 14 residues. CDR3 coding DNA: TGCAGTGCTAGTAAGACTAGCTTATCCTACGAGCAGTACTTC. Its protein product is CSASKTSLSYEQYF.

This chain uses TRBV5-1 with TRBJ2-7; 7 bases match TRBD1. The germline CDR1 and CDR2 sequences are SGHRS and YFSETQ. CDR3 length equals 15 residues. V trimming: 0 bases; J trimming: 5 bases; junction bases outside the gene matches: 8. CDR3 DNA sequence: TGCGCCAGCAGCTTGGAGGGGGCATCTCCCAACGAGCAGTACTTC. This sequence encodes CASSLEGASPNEQYF.

V and J are TRBV28 and TRBJ2-1; 10 nucleotides match TRBD1. The germline V gene has CDR1 MDHEN and CDR2 SYDVKM. The CDR3 runs 15 residues. The ends lost 5 bases at V and 15 bases at J; junction bases unmatched: 16. The CDR3 nucleotides are TGTGCCAGCAGTACCAGAGGACAGGGGGAAGTAAAATGGTTCTTC. Its protein is CASSTRGQGEVKWFF.

The genes are TRBV6-5 and TRBJ1-5, with TRBD1 matching over 8 bases. The germline CDR1 and CDR2 sequences are MNHEY and SVGAGI. V shed 5 bases, J shed 2 bases, and the junction held 5 bases outside the gene matches. The CDR3 is 15 amino acids. The CDR3 region is CASSPDRAGNQPQHF. Written as DNA, the CDR3 is TGTGCCAGCAGTCCGGACAGGGCGGGCAATCAGCCCCAGCATTTT.

The V and J genes are TRBV18 and TRBJ2-1, with 9 bases that match TRBD2. The CDR3 runs 17 residues. CDR1 KGHSH and CDR2 LQKENI come from the germline V gene. The V segment lost 0 bases and the J segment 6 bases; nucleotides outside the gene matches: 9. Here the CDR3 reads CASSPPGKLAGSNEQFF. The CDR3 nucleotides are TGTGCCAGCTCACCACCGGGTAAGCTAGCGGGAAGCAATGAGCAGTTCTTC.

CDR3 residues: CASSASGTGGYEQYF. Written as DNA, the CDR3 is TGTGCCAGCAGCGCCAGCGGGACAGGGGGCTACGAGCAGTACTTC. The chain has TRBV9 and TRBJ2-7; TRBD1 agrees at 11 bases. From germline, CDR1 is SGDLS and CDR2 YYNGEE. The CDR3 is 15 amino acids. Unmatched junction bases numbered 5, after V lost 3 bases and J lost 3 bases.

This clone was counted once. The CDR3 DNA reads TGTGCCAGCAGTTTCCAGGGGGCAGGTGAAAAACTGTTTTTT. It translates to CASSFQGAGEKLFF. The rearrangement links TRBV5-4 to TRBJ1-4, with 8 bases matching TRBD1. The CDR3 is 14 amino acids. V gave up 5 bases and J gave up 7 bases; unmatched junction bases: 7. Germline CDR1 SGHNT, CDR2 YYREEE (reference sequence).

With regard to this clone: Other DNA variants within this sample encode the same CDR3. The V and J genes are TRBV7-9 and TRBJ2-5; D might be TRBD1 or TRBD2, each matching 6 bases. CDR1 and CDR2 from the germline V gene are SEHNR and FQNEAQ (reference sequence). V was clipped by 8 bases and J by 5 bases, with 18 bases between them. The CDR3 has 14 amino acids. The CDR3 nucleotides are TGTGCCAGCGGGCGGGAAGGGGGGCGGGAGACCCAGTACTTC. Protein sequence: CASGREGGRETQYF.

V and J are TRBV10-2 and TRBJ2-2; D is undetermined. CDR1 WSHSY and CDR2 SAAADI come from the germline V gene. Trimming took off 2 bases at V and 7 bases at J, with 8 bases between the two ends. The CDR3 totals 13 residues. The CDR3 coding sequence is TGCGCCAGCAGTGAGAGTCCGGTCGGGGAGCTGTTTTTT. Its protein is CASSESPVGELFF.